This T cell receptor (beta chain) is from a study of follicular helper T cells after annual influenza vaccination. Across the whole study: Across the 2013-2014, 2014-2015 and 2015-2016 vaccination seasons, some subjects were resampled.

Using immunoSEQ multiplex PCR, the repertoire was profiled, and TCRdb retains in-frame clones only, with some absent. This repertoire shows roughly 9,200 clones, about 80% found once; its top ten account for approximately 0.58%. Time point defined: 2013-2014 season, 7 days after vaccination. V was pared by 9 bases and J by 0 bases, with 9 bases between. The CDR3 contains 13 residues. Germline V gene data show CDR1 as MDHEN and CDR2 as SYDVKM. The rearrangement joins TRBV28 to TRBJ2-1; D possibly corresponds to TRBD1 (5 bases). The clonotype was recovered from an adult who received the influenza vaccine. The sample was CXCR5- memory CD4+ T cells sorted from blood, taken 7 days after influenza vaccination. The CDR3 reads CASTGSSYNEQFF. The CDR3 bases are TGTGCCAGTACAGGATCCTCCTACAATGAGCAGTTCTTC.